This T cell receptor beta chain emerged from a study of T cell responses to AZD1222 COVID-19 vaccine. The study's findings and limits: The number of AZD1222 recipients seropositive at baseline was only five or six.

From germline, CDR1 is MNHEY and CDR2 SMNVEV (reference sequence). Trimming pared 1 base from V and 8 bases from J, leaving 6 bases between. The CDR3 runs to 13 residues. Assay used: immunoSEQ multiplex PCR; TCRdb lists only in-frame clones, some missing. The sample holds some 250,000 clones, almost 95% seen once. Turning to this clone: No antigen is known for it.

This clonotype originated in an adult who received the AZD1222 COVID-19 vaccine. The chain recombines TRBV27 with TRBJ1-6, with D unclear. The sample here was peripheral blood, taken 28 days after the second AZD1222 dose. DNA for the CDR3: TGTGCCAGCAGTTTATTGGAGGATTCACCCCTCCACTTT. Translated, it gives CASSLLEDSPLHF.